Shown below are 29 T cell receptor beta chains from a single sample sequenced in a study of CD8 T cells in ankylosing spondylitis (dated by TCRdb to 2015 to 2018). Libraries were made using 5' RACE. This sample was sequenced with an Illumina HiSeq 2500. TCRdb reran the public reads through fastp at Q25 and MiXCR, keeping productive beta chains. Each record represents a unique CDR3 protein, reported with the most common genes and DNA among its rows. This sample has more than 150,000 distinct CDR3 sequences in its table, and roughly 13% of those were observed once. Jointly, the top ten make up roughly 9.6% of the sample. The specimen was blood, either unsorted or a sorted T cell fraction (not recorded which). These receptors came from a female donor with ankylosing spondylitis or in good health (not recorded which).

This clonotype was detected a few times. This sequence joins TRBV7-9 and TRBJ2-5, with no clear D. Trimming took 5 bases from V and 5 from J, leaving 6 bases between them. CDR1 is SEHNR and CDR2 is FQNEAQ in the germline V gene (reference sequence). This CDR3 region has 11 residues. CDR3 bases: TGTGCCAGCAGCGTCTCGGAGACCCAGTACTTC. Translated, it gives CASSVSETQYF.

CDR3 in amino acids: CASSPARYTDTQYF. CDR3 sequence (DNA): TGTGCCAGCAGCCCCGCTAGATACACAGATACGCAGTATTTT. The rearrangement joins TRBV7-2 to TRBJ2-3; D unresolved. The CDR3 is 14 amino acids. Germline loops: CDR1 SGHTA, CDR2 FQGNSA. Trimming took off 5 bases at V and 2 bases at J, with 11 bases between the two ends.

This rearrangement joins TRBV3-1 to TRBJ2-1; 8 bases agree with TRBD2. This CDR3 region has 20 residues. V dropped 1 base and J dropped 0; count of bases not matched to a gene: 14. In germline, CDR1 is LGHDT, CDR2 YNNKEL (reference sequence). CDR3 nucleotide sequence: TGTGCCAGCAGCCAAGTCTGGACTAGCTCCAAGGCAGCCTCCTACAATGAGCAGTTCTTC. Protein product: CASSQVWTSSKAASYNEQFF.

At least ten counts were recorded for this clonotype. The J gene is TRBJ2-1, the V gene TRBV28, with 11 bases fitting TRBD2. V shed 3 bases, J shed 6 bases, and the junction held 4 bases outside the gene matches. Germline V gene lookup returns CDR1 MDHEN and CDR2 SYDVKM. The CDR3 contains 15 residues. CDR3 sequence reads: CASSLASGGTNEQFF. CDR3 DNA sequence: TGTGCCAGCAGTTTGGCTAGCGGGGGGACCAATGAGCAGTTCTTC.

This sequence joins TRBV28 and TRBJ1-1; no definite D call. The CDR3 totals 13 residues. Germline V gene data show CDR1 as MDHEN and CDR2 as SYDVKM. Trimming took off 5 bases at V and 6 bases at J, with 13 bases between the two ends. In nucleotides, the CDR3 is TGTGCCAGCAGTCCACGCGGACTAGCTGAAGCTTTCTTT. Translation: CASSPRGLAEAFF. The variable domain in full, with the rest retrieved from reference TRBV28 and TRBJ1-1, is DVKVTQSSRYLVKRTGEKVFLECVQDMDHENMFWYRQDPGLGLRLIYFSYDVKMKEKGDIPEGYSVSREKKERFSLILESASTNQTSMYLCASSPRGLAEAFFGQGTRLTVV.

The V call is TRBV7-8, the J call TRBJ2-3; no clear D. V was clipped by 4 bases and J by 5 bases, with 19 bases between them. CDR1 SGHVS and CDR2 FQNEAQ come from the germline V gene. The CDR3 is made up of 16 amino acids. The CDR3 DNA reads TGTGCCAGCAGCTCGAGGACGGTCGGTCTGGGAGATACGCAGTATTTT. It yields the protein CASSSRTVGLGDTQYF.

Comment on this clonotype: A much bigger clone sits one base away, suggesting this may be a read error. The conserved final phenylalanine or tryptophan is absent from the CDR3, which likely points to a read error. This chain joins TRBV3-1 and TRBJ1-5; D is undetermined. The CDR3 contains 12 residues. Germline V lookup: CDR1 LGHDT, CDR2 YNNKEL (reference sequence). The V gene lost 1 base and the J gene lost 6 bases, with 4 bases spanning the gap. CDR3 in DNA: TGTGCCAGCAGCCAAGGCGGTCAGCCCCAGCATCTT. Its protein is CASSQGGQPQHL.

This clonotype was recorded at least ten times. The chain recombines TRBV6-5 with TRBJ2-7; 8 bases are a match to TRBD2. Germline V gene sequence: CDR1 MNHEY, CDR2 SVGAGI. After removal of 4 bases from V and 3 bases from J, the junction contained 8 bases not matched to a gene. This CDR3 comprises 15 residues. The CDR3: CASSLQREPYYEQYF. CDR3 nucleotide sequence: TGTGCCAGCAGTTTACAGCGGGAGCCGTACTACGAGCAGTACTTC.

This clonotype was seen ten or more times. V usage is TRBV2 and J usage is TRBJ2-7; the match to TRBD2 covers 12 bases. Germline values: CDR1 SNHLY, CDR2 FYNNEI. This CDR3 has 15 amino acids. With 6 bases clipped from V and 2 bases from J, the junction kept 5 bases outside the gene matches. The CDR3 region has the DNA TGTGCCAGCAGCCCACTAGCGGGAGGACCCTACGAGCAGTACTTC. Protein product: CASSPLAGGPYEQYF.

This clonotype was counted only a few times. V usage is TRBV20-1 and J usage is TRBJ2-1; 8 nucleotides match TRBD2. Trimming at V came to 6 bases and at J to 4 bases, leaving 8 bases not matched to a gene. The CDR3 loop spans 14 amino acids. CDR1 and CDR2 (germline): DFQATT, SNEGSKA (reference sequence). The CDR3 nucleotides read TGCAGTGCCCCCCCGGGGGGGGAATACAATGAGCAGTTCTTC. Protein product: CSAPPGGEYNEQFF.

The J gene is TRBJ2-3, the V gene TRBV11-2; D perhaps matches TRBD2 (6 bases). V was cut by 2 bases and J by 6 bases, with 24 bases left in between. The CDR3 has 18 residues. CDR1 SGHAT and CDR2 FQNNGV come from the germline V gene. In DNA, the CDR3 is TGTGCCAGCAGCTTATACCCTGGACCCTTGGGGGGTATGGATACGCAGTATTTT. This sequence encodes CASSLYPGPLGGMDTQYF.

With regard to this clonotype: At one of its ends the junction is not consistent with the germline gene, which may arise from a read error. The chain links TRBV20-1 to TRBJ2-7; TRBD2 matches at 8 bases. Germline CDR1 is DFQATT and CDR2 is SNEGSKA (reference sequence). This CDR3 region has 12 residues. The CDR3 bases are TGCAGTGCTACCAGCGGGAGCTACGAGCAGCACTTC. This codes for CSATSGSYEQHF.

This clonotype has just a few counts. The chain combines TRBV5-1 with TRBJ2-5; TRBD2 might be the D (5 bases). CDR3 size: 15 residues. The ends were cut back, 0 bases at V and 2 bases at J, with 11 bases in the middle. Per germline, CDR1 SGHRS and CDR2 YFSETQ. CDR3 in DNA: TGCGCCAGCAGCTTGGATATGGGGAGACAAGAGACCCAGTACTTC. This sequence encodes CASSLDMGRQETQYF.

With respect to this clonotype: A much more abundant neighbour one base away suggests this may be a read error. V usage is TRBV7-9 and J usage is TRBJ1-2; D not resolved. V gave up 8 bases and J gave up 6 bases, with 16 bases separating them. Germline CDR1 is SEHNR and CDR2 is FQNEAQ (reference sequence). The CDR3 runs 13 residues. The chain's CDR3 is CASGPSPFDGYTF. The DNA for the CDR3 is TGTGCCAGCGGCCCTAGCCCCTTTGATGGCTACACCTTC. Full variable domain (remainder filled in from reference TRBV7-9 and TRBJ1-2): DTGVSQNPRHKITKRGQNVTFRCDPISEHNRLYWYRQTLGQGPEFLTYFQNEAQLEKSRLLSDRFSAERPKGSFSTLEIQRTEQGDSAMYLCASGPSPFDGYTFGSGTRLTVV.

This clonotype was seen repeatedly, ten times or more. This chain joins TRBV7-2 and TRBJ2-7, with 8 bases lining up with TRBD1. V was clipped by 5 bases and J by 0 bases; unmatched bases: 3. Per the germline V gene, CDR1 is SGHTA and CDR2 is FQGNSA. The CDR3 spans 14 residues. The CDR3, as DNA: TGTGCCAGCAGCATGGACAGGGTCTCCTACGAGCAGTACTTC. Amino acids: CASSMDRVSYEQYF.

This clonotype was counted ten times or more. The V call is TRBV19, the J call TRBJ1-5, with 7 bases aligning to TRBD1. The CDR3 has 15 residues. The junction had 4 bases not matched to a gene; V was cut back by 5 bases and J by 0 bases. Per the germline V gene, CDR1 is LNHDA and CDR2 is SQIVND (reference sequence). The CDR3 coding sequence is TGTGCCAGTAGTGCCCAGGGGGATAGCAATCAGCCCCAGCATTTT. Protein sequence: CASSAQGDSNQPQHF.

The table lists this clonotype with many counts. The CDR3 reads CSARDEGRLGYTF. The CDR3, as DNA: TGCAGTGCTAGAGATGAGGGGCGTCTTGGCTACACCTTC. The chain is built from TRBV20-1 and TRBJ1-2, with a tentative D call TRBD1 (5 bases). The V gene lost 0 bases and the J gene lost 7 bases, with 12 bases spanning the gap. This CDR3 contains 13 residues. Germline V gives CDR1 DFQATT, CDR2 SNEGSKA (reference sequence).

The V and J genes are TRBV20-1 and TRBJ2-3, with 12 bases aligning to TRBD2. Germline V gives CDR1 DFQATT, CDR2 SNEGSKA (reference sequence). The J segment lost 0 bases and the V segment lost 1 base, leaving 11 bases of the junction unmatched. The CDR3 totals 19 residues. CDR3 sequence (DNA): TGCAGTGCTAGAGCCCGTACTAGCGGGAGGCCCTCTAGCACAGATACGCAGTATTTT. Translated: CSARARTSGRPSSTDTQYF.

The sample holds many counts of this clonotype. The chain carries TRBV7-2 and TRBJ1-1; D is ambiguous. This CDR3 spans 14 amino acids. The germline V gene has CDR1 SGHTA and CDR2 FQGNSA. Trimming left V 5 bases short and J 4 bases short, with 14 bases between. This CDR3 reads CASSPQVMTTEAFF. As DNA, the CDR3 is TGTGCCAGCAGCCCCCAGGTCATGACCACTGAAGCTTTCTTT.

This clonotype was seen many times. The chain couples TRBV27 to TRBJ2-1, with 7 bases identical to TRBD1. Germline V CDR1 and CDR2: MNHEY, SMNVEV (reference sequence). This CDR3 spans 14 amino acids. The junction had 5 bases not matched to a gene; V was cut back by 5 bases and J by 4 bases. This CDR3 reads CASSEGDRYNEQFF. The CDR3 DNA is TGTGCCAGCAGTGAAGGGGACAGATACAATGAGCAGTTCTTC.

This clonotype was seen repeatedly, ten times or more. The J gene is TRBJ1-2, the V gene TRBV11-2; 10 nucleotides match TRBD1. The junction had 7 bases not matched to a gene; V was cut back by 1 base and J by 8 bases. The germline V gene has CDR1 SGHAT and CDR2 FQNNGV. The CDR3 covers 15 residues. CDR3 protein: CASSLARQGAGGYTF. The CDR3 coding sequence is TGTGCCAGCAGCTTAGCCCGACAGGGGGCGGGGGGCTACACCTTC.

The chain employs TRBV4-1 and TRBJ2-2; 8 nucleotides agree with TRBD1. Germline V gene lookup returns CDR1 MGHRA and CDR2 YSYEKL. J lost 4 bases, V lost 0 bases, and 10 bases had no gene match. This CDR3 has 18 amino acids. DNA for the CDR3: TGCGCCAGCAGCCAAGATCTCAGGGGGCGTCGGGGCACCGGGGAGCTGTTTTTT. Protein: CASSQDLRGRRGTGELFF.

The chain uses TRBV7-2 and TRBJ2-1, with D perhaps assigned TRBD1 or TRBD2 (5 bases each). Trimming shortened V by 5 bases and J by 8 bases, and 19 bases separated the two germline ends. This CDR3 comprises 15 residues. Germline V gene data show CDR1 as SGHTA and CDR2 as FQGNSA. The CDR3 sequence: CASSRFGSQGDEQFF. DNA for the CDR3: TGTGCCAGCAGCCGGTTCGGATCTCAGGGAGATGAGCAGTTCTTC.

This clonotype was observed at least ten times. V gene TRBV20-1 combines with J gene TRBJ2-1; 9 nucleotides line up with TRBD2. There are 14 residues in the CDR3. Germline CDR1 DFQATT, CDR2 SNEGSKA (reference sequence). Trimming at V came to 4 bases and at J to 4 bases, leaving 5 bases not matched to a gene. The CDR3: CSAIEREVYNEQFF. In DNA, the CDR3 is TGCAGTGCTATCGAGCGGGAGGTTTACAATGAGCAGTTCTTC.

This clonotype was counted many times. The chain recombines TRBV18 with TRBJ2-5, with D possibly TRBD1 on 6 matching bases. Germline lookup yields CDR1 KGHSH and CDR2 LQKENI. There are 14 residues in the CDR3. V dropped 0 bases and J dropped 7 bases, with 12 bases sitting between them. The CDR3 DNA sequence: TGTGCCAGCTCACCACCACCCCAGGGGCGGACCCAGTACTTC. Translated, it gives CASSPPPQGRTQYF.

The V and J genes are TRBV11-2 and TRBJ2-3; 7 nucleotides match TRBD2. The CDR3 is 14 amino acids. The V gene's germline CDR1 is SGHAT and CDR2 FQNNGV. Trimming at V came to 3 bases and at J to 7 bases, leaving 7 bases not matched to a gene. CDR3 in DNA: TGTGCCAGCAGCTTCGGGGGGTCGGGGTATACGCAGTATTTT. This translates into CASSFGGSGYTQYF.

V and J are TRBV7-2 and TRBJ2-6, with D hard to call. Trimming removed 4 bases from V and 0 bases from J, with 7 bases in between. This CDR3 is 15 amino acids long. Per germline, CDR1 SGHTA and CDR2 FQGNSA. CDR3 bases: TGTGCCAGCAGCTCTGGTCCCTCTGGGGCCAACGTCCTGACTTTC. Translation gives CASSSGPSGANVLTF.

This clonotype was seen ten or more times. The gene calls are TRBV7-9 and TRBJ2-3; tentatively, D is TRBD2 (5 bases). The CDR3 is 13 amino acids. Germline V gives CDR1 SEHNR, CDR2 FQNEAQ (reference sequence). The V gene lost 7 bases and the J gene lost 2 bases, with 10 bases spanning the gap. CDR3 residues: CASKEGHTDTQYF. The CDR3 DNA reads TGTGCCAGCAAAGAGGGTCACACAGATACGCAGTATTTT.

As regards this clonotype: One end of the junction does not line up with germline, which may come from a read error. The chain joins TRBV7-3 to TRBJ2-3, with 9 bases matching TRBD1. The CDR3 loop spans 16 amino acids. Per the germline V gene, CDR1 is SGHTA and CDR2 is FQGTGA. The CDR3 DNA reads TGTGCCAGTAGCCGCACCGGGGGACAGGGCGCAGATACGCTGTATTTT. This encodes CASSRTGGQGADTLYF.